This T cell receptor (beta chain) is from a study of blood T cell repertoires in COVID-19. Overall study: The origin of the acute and convalescent COVID-19 samples was the United States, Italy and Spain.

CDR1 is SGHKS and CDR2 is YYEKEE in the germline V gene (reference sequence). The CDR3 runs to 18 residues. V trimming: 3 bases; J trimming: 6 bases; junction bases outside the gene matches: 19. Generated by immunoSEQ multiplex PCR, the TCRdb table keeps only in-frame clones and is missing some. This table holds under 150,000 clones, about 86% found once. The chain recombines TRBV5-5 with TRBJ2-7; 9 positions agree with TRBD2. The sample comprised peripheral blood. This TCR came from a woman in her sixties or seventies with active or convalescent COVID-19. The CDR3 loop is CASSSNPSGTSLGSEQYF. The CDR3 DNA reads as TGTGCCAGCAGCTCGAACCCGTCCGGGACTAGCCTCGGTAGCGAGCAGTACTTC.